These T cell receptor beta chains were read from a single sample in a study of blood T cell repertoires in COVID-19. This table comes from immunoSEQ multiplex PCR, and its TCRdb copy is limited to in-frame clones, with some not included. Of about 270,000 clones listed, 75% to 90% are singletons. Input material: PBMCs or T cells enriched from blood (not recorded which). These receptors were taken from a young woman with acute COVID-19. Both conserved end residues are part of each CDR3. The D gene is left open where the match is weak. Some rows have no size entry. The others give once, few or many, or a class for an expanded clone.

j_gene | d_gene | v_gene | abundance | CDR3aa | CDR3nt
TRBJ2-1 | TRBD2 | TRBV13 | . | CASSLEGLAGGESSYNEQFF | TGTGCCAGCAGCTTAGAGGGACTAGCGGGAGGGGAGAGCTCCTACAATGAGCAGTTCTTC
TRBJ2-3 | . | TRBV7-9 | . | CASTKLETGSTDTQYF | TGTGCCAGCACCAAATTAGAAACAGGTAGCACAGATACGCAGTATTTT
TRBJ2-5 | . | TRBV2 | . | CASSQTREETQYF | TGTGCCAGCAGTCAGACTAGAGAAGAGACCCAGTACTTC
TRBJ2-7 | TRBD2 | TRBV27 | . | CASSLSGSYEQYF | TGTGCCAGCAGTTTAAGCGGGAGTTACGAGCAGTACTTC
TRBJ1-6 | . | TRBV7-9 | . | CASSHQEEQNSPLHF | TGTGCCAGCAGCCACCAGGAGGAACAGAATTCACCCCTCCACTTT
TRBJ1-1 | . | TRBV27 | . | CASRSTGWAEAFF | TGTGCCAGCAGATCCACGGGATGGGCTGAAGCTTTCTTT
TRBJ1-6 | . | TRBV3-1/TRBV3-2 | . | CASAGSYNSPLHF | TGTGCCTCCGCGGGATCATATAATTCACCCCTCCACTTT
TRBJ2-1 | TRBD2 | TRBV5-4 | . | CASSLSGDVNEQFF | TGTGCCAGCAGCTTAAGCGGGGATGTCAATGAGCAGTTCTTC
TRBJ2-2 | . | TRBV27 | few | CASSPHGGKPTGELFF | TGTGCCAGCAGTCCCCACGGAGGAAAGCCCACCGGGGAGCTGTTTTTT
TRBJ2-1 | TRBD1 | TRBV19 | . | CASSVTGTGFYNEQFF | TGTGCCAGTAGTGTAACCGGGACAGGGTTTTACAATGAGCAGTTCTTC
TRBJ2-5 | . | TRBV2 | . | CASKRSQETQYF | TGTGCCAGCAAACGGTCCCAAGAGACCCAGTACTTC
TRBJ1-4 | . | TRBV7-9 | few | CASRQTGQRSEKLFF | TGTGCCAGCCGTCAAACAGGACAACGGAGTGAAAAACTGTTTTTT
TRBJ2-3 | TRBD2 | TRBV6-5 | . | CASRDGGRPDTQYF | TGTGCCAGCAGGGACGGGGGGAGGCCAGATACGCAGTATTTT
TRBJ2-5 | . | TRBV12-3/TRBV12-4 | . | CASSLLDRETQYF | TGTGCCAGCAGTTTACTAGACCGGGAGACCCAGTACTTC
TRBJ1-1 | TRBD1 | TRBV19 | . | CASSIQGALGTEAFF | TGTGCCAGTAGTATCCAGGGGGCGCTGGGGACTGAAGCTTTCTTT
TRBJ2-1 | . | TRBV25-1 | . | CASSVLSSYNEQFF | TGTGCCAGCAGTGTTTTGAGCTCCTACAATGAGCAGTTCTTC
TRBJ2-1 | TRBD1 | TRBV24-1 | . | CATSDRDRGLEQFF | TGTGCCACCAGTGATAGGGACAGGGGGTTGGAGCAGTTCTTC
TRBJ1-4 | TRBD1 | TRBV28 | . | CASSFPAGGRANEKLFF | TGTGCCAGCAGTTTCCCCGCAGGGGGTCGTGCTAATGAAAAACTGTTTTTT
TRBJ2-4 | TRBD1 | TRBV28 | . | CASSLTGTGFGAKNIQYF | TGTGCCAGCAGCTTAACCGGGACAGGGTTTGGAGCCAAAAACATTCAGTACTTC
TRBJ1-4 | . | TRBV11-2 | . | CASSFDRATNEKLFF | TGTGCCAGCAGCTTTGATCGGGCAACTAATGAAAAACTGTTTTTT
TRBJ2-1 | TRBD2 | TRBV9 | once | CASSVGPAGSYNEQFF | TGTGCCAGCAGCGTAGGGCCAGCGGGATCCTACAATGAGCAGTTCTTC
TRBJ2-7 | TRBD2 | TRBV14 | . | CASSLLEVGLAGNYEQYF | TGTGCCAGCAGCCTCCTGGAAGTCGGGCTAGCGGGAAACTACGAGCAGTACTTC
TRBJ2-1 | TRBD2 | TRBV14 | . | CASSPIAGVGNEQFF | TGTGCCAGCAGTCCGATAGCGGGAGTTGGAAATGAGCAGTTCTTC
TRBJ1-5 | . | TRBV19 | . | CASLEVGNQPQHF | TGTGCCAGTCTGGAGGTGGGCAATCAGCCCCAGCATTTT
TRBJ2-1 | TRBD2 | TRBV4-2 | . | CASSLSGTNEQFF | TGTGCCAGCAGCCTTAGCGGGACCAATGAGCAGTTCTTC
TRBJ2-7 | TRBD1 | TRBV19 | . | CASSLQGFNEQYF | TGTGCCAGTAGTTTACAGGGGTTTAACGAGCAGTACTTC
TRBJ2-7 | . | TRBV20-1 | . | CSASTGTDEQYF | TGCAGTGCTAGTACTGGGACTGACGAGCAGTACTTC
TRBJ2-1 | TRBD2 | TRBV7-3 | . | CASSRTSGPYNEQFF | TGTGCCAGCAGCCGGACTAGCGGCCCTTACAATGAGCAGTTCTTC
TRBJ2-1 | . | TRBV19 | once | CASSIDRHGGMHNEQFF | TGTGCCAGTAGTATAGATAGGCACGGGGGAATGCACAATGAGCAGTTCTTC
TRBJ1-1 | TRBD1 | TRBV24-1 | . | CATSDPRTGGSEAFF | TGTGCCACCAGTGACCCGAGGACAGGCGGAAGTGAAGCTTTCTTT
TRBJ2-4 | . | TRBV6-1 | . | CASSEAEVLAKNIQYF | TGTGCCAGCAGTGAAGCGGAGGTTCTAGCCAAAAACATTCAGTACTTC
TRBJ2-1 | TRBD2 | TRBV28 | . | CASSPNGASGRVGNEQFF | TGTGCCAGCAGTCCCAACGGGGCTAGCGGGAGGGTAGGAAATGAGCAGTTCTTC
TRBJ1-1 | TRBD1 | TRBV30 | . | CAWSGTGDRMNTEAFF | TGTGCCTGGAGTGGGACAGGGGATCGGATGAACACTGAAGCTTTCTTT
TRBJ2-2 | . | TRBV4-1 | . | CASSLDRQNTGELFF | TGCGCCAGCAGCCTCGACAGGCAGAACACCGGGGAGCTGTTTTTT
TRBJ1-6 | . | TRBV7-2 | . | CASSLKPGVVSPLHF | TGTGCCAGCAGCTTAAAGCCCGGGGTTGTCTCACCCCTCCACTTT
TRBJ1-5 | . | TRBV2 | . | CASSVSGVQPQHF | TGTGCCAGCAGTGTCTCGGGGGTTCAGCCCCAGCATTTT
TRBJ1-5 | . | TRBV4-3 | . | CASSQITGSNQPQHF | TGCGCCAGCAGCCAGATAACAGGGAGCAATCAGCCCCAGCATTTT
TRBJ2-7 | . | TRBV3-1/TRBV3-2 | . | CASSQRWDSGYEQYF | TGTGCCAGCAGCCAACGATGGGACTCCGGCTACGAGCAGTACTTC
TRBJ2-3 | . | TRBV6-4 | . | CASSDPLSREFTDTQYF | TGTGCCAGCAGTGACCCGCTCTCCCGGGAGTTCACAGATACGCAGTATTTT
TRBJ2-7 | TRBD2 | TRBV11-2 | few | CASSGIAGAHLEQYF | TGTGCCAGCAGCGGCATAGCGGGAGCCCACCTGGAGCAGTACTTC
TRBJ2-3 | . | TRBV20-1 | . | CTRKLADTQYF | TGCACACGAAAGCTGGCAGATACGCAGTATTTT
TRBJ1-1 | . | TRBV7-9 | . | CASSPLTGMNTEAFF | TGTGCCAGCAGCCCCCTAACAGGGATGAACACTGAAGCTTTCTTT
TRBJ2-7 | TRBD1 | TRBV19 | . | CASSPGDRGHYEQYF | TGTGCCAGTAGTCCCGGGGACAGGGGGCACTACGAGCAGTACTTC
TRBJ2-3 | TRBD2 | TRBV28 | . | CASSLGREGLSTDTQYF | TGTGCCAGCAGTTTAGGGCGGGAGGGTCTTAGCACAGATACGCAGTATTTT
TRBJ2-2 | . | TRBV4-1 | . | CASSQAPGTTGELFF | TGCGCCAGCAGCCAAGCACCGGGAACGACCGGGGAGCTGTTTTTT
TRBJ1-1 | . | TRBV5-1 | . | CASSFGERNTEAFF | TGCGCCAGCAGCTTCGGGGAAAGGAACACTGAAGCTTTCTTT
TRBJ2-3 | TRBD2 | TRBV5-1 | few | CASSFLSLAGTDTQYF | TGCGCCAGCAGCTTCCTCTCACTAGCGGGGACAGATACGCAGTATTTT